A single sample is the source of the 5 T cell receptor beta chains below, sequenced in a study of cytomegalovirus exposure and HLA in healthy donors. The PCR made use of 60 Vbeta and 13 Jbeta primers. This table comes from immunoSEQ multiplex PCR, and its TCRdb copy is limited to in-frame clones, with some not included. The data show fewer than 250,000 clones, around four fifths seen once. The specimen was PBMCs. Receptor source: a woman in her forties or fifties in good health and CMV-seropositive.

The chain joins TRBV6-5 to TRBJ2-7, with D perhaps matching TRBD2 (5 bases). CDR3 length equals 13 residues. V shed 2 bases and J shed 7 bases, with 12 bases lying between them. The V gene's germline CDR1 is MNHEY and CDR2 SVGAGI. As DNA, the CDR3 is TGTGCCAGCAGTTACATTGGAGGTCGAGAGCAGTACTTC. It translates to CASSYIGGREQYF.

The count of this clone is one. V is TRBV19 and J is TRBJ1-1; D remains unclear. Germline CDR1 is LNHDA and CDR2 is SQIVND (reference sequence). This CDR3 region has 16 residues. V was trimmed by 5 bases and J by 4 bases, leaving 20 bases between them. CDR3 DNA sequence: TGTGCCAGTAGTTCCCCGGGAGCAGTCCCAGGCACTGAAGCTTTCTTT. Translation gives CASSSPGAVPGTEAFF. The full variable domain, completed using reference TRBV19 and TRBJ1-1, is DGGITQSPKYLFRKEGQNVTLSCEQNLNHDAMYWYRQDPGQGLRLIYYSQIVNDFQKGDIAEGYSVSREKKESFPLTVTSAQKNPTAFYLCASSSPGAVPGTEAFFGQGTRLTVV.

This chain connects TRBV11-2 to TRBJ2-5; 9 nucleotides agree with TRBD2. Germline lookup yields CDR1 SGHAT and CDR2 FQNNGV. The V gene end was trimmed by 5 bases and the J gene end by 2 bases; junction bases not matched to a gene: 6. This CDR3 is 15 amino acids long. The CDR3 sequence is CASSTGAGGQETQYF. As DNA, the CDR3 is TGTGCCAGCAGCACTGGAGCGGGGGGACAAGAGACCCAGTACTTC.

This clone was found a few times. This sample also contains other DNA sequences that code for the same CDR3. The CDR3 sequence: CASSQDRGNEKLFF. DNA for the CDR3: TGCGCCAGCAGCCAGGACAGGGGAAATGAAAAACTGTTTTTT. This rearrangement joins TRBV4-1 to TRBJ1-4; TRBD1 matches 9 bases. Trimming removed 3 bases from V and 5 bases from J; junction bases left unmatched: 1. The CDR3 is 14 amino acids. Germline V CDR1 and CDR2: MGHRA, YSYEKL.

There are a few counts of this clone. This sequence joins TRBV10-1 and TRBJ2-7; maybe TRBD2 (6 bases). The ends were cut back, 3 bases at V and 5 bases at J, with 14 bases in the middle. The CDR3 runs 14 residues. Germline assignment: CDR1 WNHNN and CDR2 SYGVQD (reference sequence). The CDR3: CASSDGGEENEQYF. The CDR3 nucleotides read TGCGCCAGCAGTGATGGCGGGGAGGAAAACGAGCAGTACTTC.